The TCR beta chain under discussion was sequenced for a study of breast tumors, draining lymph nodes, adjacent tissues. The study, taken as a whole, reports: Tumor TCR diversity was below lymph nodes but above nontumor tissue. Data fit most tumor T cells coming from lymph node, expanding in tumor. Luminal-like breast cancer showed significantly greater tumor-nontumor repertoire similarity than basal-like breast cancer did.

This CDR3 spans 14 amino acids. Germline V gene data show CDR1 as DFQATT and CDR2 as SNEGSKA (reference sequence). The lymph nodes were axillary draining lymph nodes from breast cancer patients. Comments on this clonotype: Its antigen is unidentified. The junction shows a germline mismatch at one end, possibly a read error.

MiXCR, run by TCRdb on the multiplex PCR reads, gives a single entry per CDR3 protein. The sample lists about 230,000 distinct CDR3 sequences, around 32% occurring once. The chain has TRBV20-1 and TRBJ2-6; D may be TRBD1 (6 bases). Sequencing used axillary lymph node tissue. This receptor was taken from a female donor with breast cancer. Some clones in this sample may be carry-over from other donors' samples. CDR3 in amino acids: CSARVGGEMNTEAF. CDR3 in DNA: TGCAGTGCTAGGGTTGGGGGCGAAATGAACACTGAAGCTTTC.